Following are 30 T cell receptor beta chains from one sample sequenced in a study of long-term antiretroviral therapy in people with HIV. immunoSEQ v3.0 was run at survey level. Repertoires were generated with immunoSEQ multiplex PCR, while TCRdb's copy carries only in-frame clones and drops some. The data hold some 16,000 clones, with 77% observed a single time. The sequencing here drew on unsorted PBMCs, taken 2.1 years after starting antiretroviral therapy. The origin of the receptors is a man aged 40-49 years with HIV.

The chain carries TRBV7-9 and TRBJ1-1; maybe TRBD1 (6 bases). Trimming removed 3 bases at V and 3 bases at J, with 20 bases between. Per germline, CDR1 SEHNR and CDR2 FQNEAQ (reference sequence). This CDR3 has 17 residues. CDR3 in amino acids: CASSFPRDISADTEAFF. The DNA for the CDR3 is TGTGCCAGCAGCTTTCCCCGGGACATCTCAGCAGACACTGAAGCTTTCTTT.

The chain is built from TRBV4-2 and TRBJ1-3; 7 bases map to TRBD1. Germline values: CDR1 LGHNA, CDR2 YNFKEQ. The V gene end was trimmed by 0 bases and the J gene end by 4 bases; junction bases not matched to a gene: 15. The CDR3 extends over 19 amino acids. Here the CDR3 DNA reads TGTGCCAGCAGCCAAGATCCCCCTTTGACAGGGCTGGGGGGAAACACCATATATTTT. Translated, it gives CASSQDPPLTGLGGNTIYF.

This clone was observed a single time. This sequence joins TRBV30 and TRBJ1-1; possible D gene TRBD1, 5 bases. With 2 bases removed from V and 7 bases from J, the gap between germline ends came to 11 bases. The CDR3 sequence is 12 residues long. Germline CDR1 GTSNPN, CDR2 SVGIG (reference sequence). The CDR3 DNA reads as TGTGCCTGGAGTCCAGGGACGCTTGAAGCTTTCTTT. It yields the protein CAWSPGTLEAFF.

The rearrangement links TRBV5-6 to TRBJ2-3; D perhaps matches TRBD1 (6 bases). V lost 0 bases and J lost 4, with 12 bases in between. Germline lookup yields CDR1 SGHDT and CDR2 YYEEEE. This CDR3 contains 15 residues. CDR3 DNA: TGTGCCAGCAGCTTGGAGGGGGACACGGCAGATACGCAGTATTTT. Amino acids: CASSLEGDTADTQYF.

This chain connects TRBV9 to TRBJ2-7; 10 bases match TRBD2. The CDR3 extends over 16 amino acids. Unmatched junction bases numbered 8, after V lost 3 bases and J lost 2 bases. Looked up from germline, CDR1 is SGDLS and CDR2 is YYNGEE. The CDR3 DNA follows: TGTGCCAGCAGCGCGGGCCAACTAGCGGGGACCTACGAGCAGTACTTC. Translating it yields CASSAGQLAGTYEQYF.

The chain joins TRBV9 to TRBJ2-5; D remains unclear. This CDR3 spans 16 amino acids. V lost 3 bases and J 4 bases, leaving 19 bases between the germline ends. CDR1 is SGDLS and CDR2 is YYNGEE in the germline V gene. CDR3 coding DNA: TGTGCCAGCAGCGCCGCACGTGAGTGGATCCCAGAGACCCAGTACTTC. It specifies CASSAAREWIPETQYF.

The rearrangement uses TRBV6-5 and TRBJ1-5; 9 nucleotides match TRBD1. The CDR3 is 15 amino acids. From germline, CDR1 is MNHEY and CDR2 SVGAGI. Trimming cost V 5 bases and J 6 bases; bases outside gene matches: 8. The CDR3 DNA sequence: TGTGCCAGCAGTCTGGGGACAGGGATGGGTCAGCCCCAGCATTTT. It specifies CASSLGTGMGQPQHF.

The chain links TRBV10-1 to TRBJ2-6; no firm D call. This CDR3 comprises 14 residues. The germline V and J ends were trimmed by 8 bases and 0 bases, with 8 bases remaining between them. Germline values: CDR1 WNHNN, CDR2 SYGVQD (reference sequence). Here the CDR3 DNA reads TGCGCCAGCCCCCGAAGCTCTGGGGCCAACGTCCTGACTTTC. Translating it yields CASPRSSGANVLTF.

The chain links TRBV7-9 to TRBJ1-6; D uncertain. Germline CDR1 reads SEHNR; CDR2 reads FQNEAQ (reference sequence). The V end was cut by 2 bases, the J end by 5 bases, with 7 bases between. The CDR3 covers 14 residues. CDR3 loop: CASSLIQDNSPLHF. The CDR3 DNA sequence: TGTGCCAGCAGCTTAATCCAGGATAATTCACCCCTCCACTTT. Using reference TRBV7-9 and TRBJ1-6 for the parts outside the CDR3, the full variable domain is DTGVSQNPRHKITKRGQNVTFRCDPISEHNRLYWYRQTLGQGPEFLTYFQNEAQLEKSRLLSDRFSAERPKGSFSTLEIQRTEQGDSAMYLCASSLIQDNSPLHFGNGTRLTVT.

The rearrangement links TRBV19 to TRBJ1-6; 9 nucleotides align to TRBD1. V lost 6 bases, J lost 9 bases, and 9 bases stayed unmatched. The CDR3 runs 15 residues. The germline gives CDR1 LNHDA, CDR2 SQIVND (reference sequence). This chain's CDR3 is CASSALQGAPSPLHF. CDR3 nucleotide sequence: TGTGCCAGTAGCGCCCTACAGGGGGCCCCTTCACCCCTCCACTTT.

This rearrangement joins TRBV6-6 to TRBJ1-1, with D uncertain. The CDR3 consists of 12 residues. V lost 2 bases and J lost 12, with 13 bases in between. Per the germline V gene, CDR1 is MNHNY and CDR2 is SVGAGI (reference sequence). In DNA, the CDR3 is TGTGCCAGCAGTTACGTGGCAGAGGTTCCTTTCTTT. Translating gives CASSYVAEVPFF.

V usage is TRBV2 and J usage is TRBJ1-1, with D possibly TRBD1 on 5 matching bases. Trimming took off 2 bases at V and 0 bases at J, with 10 bases between the two ends. Germline values: CDR1 SNHLY, CDR2 FYNNEI. The CDR3 is made up of 15 amino acids. The CDR3 is CASSERQYMNTEAFF. The CDR3 DNA sequence: TGTGCCAGCAGTGAAAGACAGTACATGAACACTGAAGCTTTCTTT.

This sequence joins TRBV27 and TRBJ2-2, with D unresolved. This CDR3 contains 12 residues. Germline loops: CDR1 MNHEY, CDR2 SMNVEV (reference sequence). V dropped 6 bases and J dropped 3 bases, with 5 bases sitting between them. DNA for the CDR3: TGTGCCAGCAGATTTGACACCGGGGAGCTGTTTTTT. This gives the protein CASRFDTGELFF.

The chain is built from TRBV2 and TRBJ2-7; possibly TRBD1 or TRBD2 for D (5 bases each). Germline V gene lookup returns CDR1 SNHLY and CDR2 FYNNEI. Trimming took off 4 bases at V and 1 base at J, with 11 bases between the two ends. The CDR3 loop spans 14 amino acids. The CDR3 spells CASSGGSASYEQYF. Here the CDR3 DNA reads TGTGCCAGCAGTGGGGGGTCCGCGTCCTACGAGCAGTACTTC.

The chain carries TRBV27 and TRBJ1-1; D is unresolved. Trimming pared 5 bases from V and 6 bases from J, leaving 16 bases between. Germline V gene lookup returns CDR1 MNHEY and CDR2 SMNVEV (reference sequence). The CDR3 is 14 amino acids. CDR3 DNA: TGTGCCAGCAGTCCCTTAGGGTTTGGAGCTGAAGCTTTCTTT. Amino acids: CASSPLGFGAEAFF.

CDR3 sequence (DNA): TGTGCCTGGAGTAGGGGACAGGGGAAAGATACGCAGTATTTT. It is translated as CAWSRGQGKDTQYF. The J gene is TRBJ2-3, the V gene TRBV30; 10 nucleotides align to TRBD1. CDR1 GTSNPN and CDR2 SVGIG come from the germline V gene (reference sequence). CDR3 length: 14 amino acids. The V and J ends lost 2 bases and 5 bases, in that order; junction bases with no gene match: 4.

The gene calls are TRBV6-5 and TRBJ2-6; D is unclear. V lost 7 bases and J 0 bases, leaving 10 bases between the germline ends. CDR1 is MNHEY, CDR2 SVGAGI, per germline. The CDR3 contains 15 residues. The CDR3 sequence: CASTPQVSGANVLTF. In DNA form, the CDR3 reads TGTGCCAGCACCCCCCAAGTCTCTGGGGCCAACGTCCTGACTTTC.

The V call is TRBV19, the J call TRBJ2-7; D unclear. Germline lookup yields CDR1 LNHDA and CDR2 SQIVND (reference sequence). Trimming shortened V by 6 bases and J by 0 bases, and 9 bases separated the two germline ends. The CDR3 has 13 residues. CDR3 in amino acids: CASSGPGSYEQYF. The CDR3 nucleotides read TGTGCCAGTAGCGGGCCTGGCTCCTACGAGCAGTACTTC. Full variable domain (remainder filled in from reference TRBV19 and TRBJ2-7): DGGITQSPKYLFRKEGQNVTLSCEQNLNHDAMYWYRQDPGQGLRLIYYSQIVNDFQKGDIAEGYSVSREKKESFPLTVTSAQKNPTAFYLCASSGPGSYEQYFGPGTRLTVT.

The genes are TRBV5-1 and TRBJ1-5; TRBD1 aligns across 10 bases. Trimming removed 4 bases from V and 7 bases from J; junction bases left unmatched: 8. Germline values: CDR1 SGHRS, CDR2 YFSETQ. The CDR3 covers 15 residues. CDR3 in DNA: TGCGCCAGCAGCCCTGGGACAGGGGCTAGACAGCCCCAGCATTTT. This translates into CASSPGTGARQPQHF.

This clone was seen a single time. The chain links TRBV5-6 to TRBJ1-2, with D maybe TRBD1 (5 bases). V was cut by 0 bases and J by 8 bases, with 17 bases left in between. This CDR3 contains 15 residues. Germline V gene data show CDR1 as SGHDT and CDR2 as YYEEEE. The CDR3: CASSLGQGKSQGYTF. The CDR3 coding sequence is TGTGCCAGCAGCTTGGGGCAGGGTAAGAGTCAAGGCTACACCTTC.

The chain joins TRBV18 to TRBJ1-3; maybe TRBD1 (6 bases). Germline V gene lookup returns CDR1 KGHSH and CDR2 LQKENI. V dropped 3 bases and J dropped 0 bases, with 9 bases sitting between them. The CDR3 runs 15 residues. The CDR3 region is CASSPPGASGNTIYF. Written as DNA, the CDR3 is TGTGCCAGCTCACCCCCAGGGGCCTCTGGAAACACCATATATTTT.

To note about this clone: The DNA is left out, because the CDR3 cannot be placed on it with certainty; the CDR3 is given as TCRdb lists it. V is TRBV27 and J is TRBJ2-1; the D call TRBD1 from the table was never checked on the DNA. The germline CDR1 and CDR2 sequences are MNHEY and SMNVEV (reference sequence). Both ends counted, the CDR3 spans 12 residues. CDR3 loop: CASSLVGTGSVF.

This rearrangement joins TRBV7-9 to TRBJ1-1; D might be TRBD1 (5 bases). Germline V gene data show CDR1 as SEHNR and CDR2 as FQNEAQ (reference sequence). This CDR3 spans 16 amino acids. Trimming removed 3 bases from V and 0 bases from J, with 14 bases in between. CDR3: CASSLAGGGVNTEAFF. The CDR3 DNA reads as TGTGCCAGCAGCTTGGCCGGGGGAGGGGTGAACACTGAAGCTTTCTTT.

This chain connects TRBV11-2 to TRBJ2-3; 9 bases are a match to TRBD2. With V trimmed by 1 base and J by 1 base, 3 bases remained unmatched. CDR1 is SGHAT and CDR2 is FQNNGV in the germline V gene. The CDR3 sequence is 16 residues long. The chain's CDR3 is CASSLVIAGGTDTQYF. CDR3 nucleotide sequence: TGTGCCAGCAGCTTAGTCATAGCGGGAGGCACAGATACGCAGTATTTT.

The chain recombines TRBV18 with TRBJ1-3; tentative D call: TRBD1 (5 bases). V was trimmed by 6 bases and J by 0 bases, leaving 15 bases between them. This CDR3 contains 16 residues. The V gene's germline CDR1 is KGHSH and CDR2 LQKENI. DNA of the CDR3: TGTGCCAGCTCGGCGGGGGGACTAAGCTCTGGAAACACCATATATTTT. Residues: CASSAGGLSSGNTIYF.

This chain joins TRBV4-1 and TRBJ1-2, with D possibly matching TRBD1 (6 bases). Per germline, CDR1 MGHRA and CDR2 YSYEKL. This CDR3 spans 17 amino acids. V dropped 3 bases and J dropped 0 bases, with 17 bases sitting between them. The CDR3 loop reads CASSQAYGQTSNYGYTF. DNA of the CDR3: TGCGCCAGCAGCCAGGCATATGGACAGACCTCTAACTATGGCTACACCTTC.

This clone was observed a few times. The chain uses TRBV19 and TRBJ1-6; D is perhaps TRBD1 (5 bases). Trimming cost V 3 bases and J 10 bases, with 13 bases left between them. Germline V CDR1 and CDR2: LNHDA, SQIVND (reference sequence). There are 14 residues in the CDR3. The CDR3 nucleotides read TGTGCCAGTAGTATGGTGTCGGGGCAATCACCCCTCCACTTT. It translates to CASSMVSGQSPLHF. Full variable domain (rest looked up from reference TRBV19 and TRBJ1-6): DGGITQSPKYLFRKEGQNVTLSCEQNLNHDAMYWYRQDPGQGLRLIYYSQIVNDFQKGDIAEGYSVSREKKESFPLTVTSAQKNPTAFYLCASSMVSGQSPLHFGNGTRLTVT.

The rearrangement uses TRBV5-1 and TRBJ1-2; maybe TRBD1 (5 bases). The CDR3 consists of 16 residues. V was pared by 0 bases and J by 0 bases, with 12 bases between. Germline CDR1 reads SGHRS; CDR2 reads YFSETQ. This CDR3 is CASSLVQAATNYGYTF. The CDR3 DNA is TGCGCCAGCAGCTTGGTACAGGCGGCTACTAACTATGGCTACACCTTC. The full variable domain, rest sourced from reference TRBV5-1 and TRBJ1-2, is KAGVTQTPRYLIKTRGQQVTLSCSPISGHRSVSWYQQTPGQGLQFLFEYFSETQRNKGNFPGRFSGRQFSNSRSEMNVSTLELGDSALYLCASSLVQAATNYGYTFGSGTRLTVV.

The chain uses TRBV7-9 and TRBJ1-5; tentative D call: TRBD1 (5 bases). This CDR3 comprises 16 residues. Germline CDR1 reads SEHNR; CDR2 reads FQNEAQ (reference sequence). V was clipped by 5 bases and J by 3 bases, with 17 bases between them. The CDR3 region has the DNA TGTGCCAGCAGCGATAGCATAGGGGAGTTCAATCAGCCCCAGCATTTT. Encoded protein: CASSDSIGEFNQPQHF.

V usage is TRBV11-2 and J usage is TRBJ2-7; TRBD2 aligns across 11 bases. This CDR3 is built from 16 residues. The V segment lost 1 base and the J segment 3 bases; nucleotides outside the gene matches: 5. Germline CDR1 and CDR2: SGHAT and FQNNGV. The CDR3 sequence: CASSLGLAGRNYEQYF. DNA of the CDR3: TGTGCCAGCAGCTTAGGACTAGCGGGGCGAAACTACGAGCAGTACTTC.